The 21 T cell receptor beta chains presented below share a single source sample, sequenced in a study of T-cell memory formation after mild COVID-19. Via MiXCR, TCRdb re-called the 5' RACE reads, giving one row per CDR3 protein. Here the sample spans some 200,000 distinct CDR3 sequences, roughly a fifth being singletons. What was sequenced was PBMCs or a T cell subset sorted from them (not recorded which). These receptors all come from an adult woman who had mild COVID-19 (a few samples of this study predate the infection). Cell type and time point are not known.

This clonotype was seen a few times. This chain connects TRBV9 to TRBJ2-4, with 8 positions matching TRBD2. Losses at the gene ends were 2 bases for V and 6 bases for J; bases not matched to a gene: 7. Looked up from germline, CDR1 is SGDLS and CDR2 is YYNGEE. The CDR3 is 15 amino acids. The CDR3: CASSVGRGGGNIQYF. CDR3 DNA sequence: TGTGCCAGCAGCGTGGGACGGGGGGGAGGAAACATTCAGTACTTC.

The CDR3 reads CASSIGTGIVGYNEQFF. For the CDR3, the DNA is TGTGCCAGTAGTATCGGGACAGGGATTGTTGGCTACAATGAGCAGTTCTTC. The rearrangement links TRBV19 to TRBJ2-1, with 9 bases lining up with TRBD1. This CDR3 region has 17 residues. The germline V gene has CDR1 LNHDA and CDR2 SQIVND (reference sequence). The ends lost 3 bases at V and 3 bases at J; junction bases unmatched: 9.

The chain recombines TRBV9 with TRBJ2-1; 12 bases fit TRBD2. V trimming: 0 bases; J trimming: 6 bases; junction bases outside the gene matches: 4. Germline assignment: CDR1 SGDLS and CDR2 YYNGEE. This CDR3 has 16 amino acids. In DNA form, the CDR3 reads TGTGCCAGCAGCGTAGGACTAGCGGGAGTTGGCAATGAGCAGTTCTTC. It encodes CASSVGLAGVGNEQFF.

This chain joins TRBV6-2 or TRBV6-3 and TRBJ2-2; D is possibly TRBD1 or TRBD2 (5 bases each). Trimming stripped 4 bases from V and 2 bases from J, with 8 bases between. Germline V lookup: CDR1 MNHEY, CDR2 SVGEGT. The CDR3 is 14 amino acids. The CDR3, as DNA: TGTGCCAGCAGTTTGGGGGTCAACACCGGGGAGCTGTTTTTT. Amino acids: CASSLGVNTGELFF.

Only a few counts were recorded for this clonotype. The chain combines TRBV7-9 with TRBJ2-5, with 10 positions matching TRBD2. CDR3 length: 15 residues. J lost 3 bases, V lost 5 bases, and 6 bases had no gene match. Germline V CDR1 and CDR2: SEHNR, FQNEAQ (reference sequence). CDR3 sequence (DNA): TGTGCCAGCAGCCTCTGGACTAGCGGAAAAGAGACCCAGTACTTC. This translates into CASSLWTSGKETQYF.

This clonotype showed up just a few times. V and J are TRBV6-5 and TRBJ1-2, with TRBD1 matching over 7 bases. V lost 5 bases to trimming and J lost 3 bases; unmatched junction nucleotides: 9. Germline CDR1 MNHEY, CDR2 SVGAGI. The CDR3 totals 15 residues. The CDR3 DNA reads TGTGCCAGCAGTAAAGACCTGACAGGGTACTATGGCTACACCTTC. This gives the protein CASSKDLTGYYGYTF.

This rearrangement joins TRBV12-3 or TRBV12-4 to TRBJ2-5, with 8 bases identical to TRBD2. The CDR3 has 15 residues. Trimming cost V 6 bases and J 1 base; bases outside gene matches: 7. The CDR3 loop reads CASSSYGGGQETQYF. DNA of the CDR3: TGTGCCAGCAGCTCGTACGGGGGGGGCCAAGAGACCCAGTACTTC.

This clonotype was counted at least ten times. As DNA, the CDR3 is TGCGCCAGCAGCTTGGGGGACGGTGAACAGTTCTTC. This sequence encodes CASSLGDGEQFF. The V and J genes are TRBV5-1 and TRBJ2-1, with D perhaps being TRBD1 or TRBD2 (5 bases each). The CDR3 consists of 12 residues. Per germline, CDR1 SGHRS and CDR2 YFSETQ. Trimming left V 0 bases short and J 13 bases short, with 11 bases between. The entire variable domain, with the rest obtained from reference TRBV5-1 and TRBJ2-1, is as follows: KAGVTQTPRYLIKTRGQQVTLSCSPISGHRSVSWYQQTPGQGLQFLFEYFSETQRNKGNFPGRFSGRQFSNSRSEMNVSTLELGDSALYLCASSLGDGEQFFGPGTRLTVL.

This clonotype was picked up a small number of times. The chain uses TRBV27 and TRBJ2-1; 13 nucleotides line up with TRBD2. CDR1 MNHEY and CDR2 SMNVEV come from the germline V gene (reference sequence). With 4 bases clipped from V and 8 bases from J, the junction kept 5 bases outside the gene matches. This CDR3 spans 15 amino acids. Here the CDR3 DNA reads TGTGCCAGCAGTTCCGGGACTAGCGGGATCCATGAGCAGTTCTTC. Protein sequence: CASSSGTSGIHEQFF.

The table lists this clonotype with a few counts. V and J are TRBV5-1 and TRBJ1-1; tentative D call: TRBD1 (6 bases). Trimming cost V 2 bases and J 6 bases, with 14 bases left between them. The CDR3 extends over 14 amino acids. CDR1 and CDR2 from the germline V gene are SGHRS and YFSETQ. The CDR3 sequence: CASSFTQGIPEAFF. CDR3 sequence (DNA): TGCGCCAGCAGCTTCACACAGGGAATCCCTGAAGCTTTCTTT.

This clonotype was seen repeatedly, ten times or more. The rearrangement uses TRBV12-3 or TRBV12-4 and TRBJ2-1; TRBD1 or TRBD2 may be the D gene (5 bases each). The CDR3 consists of 15 residues. Trimming left V 6 bases short and J 3 bases short, with 15 bases between. The CDR3 here is CASSAPGPYYNEQFF. Here the CDR3 DNA reads TGTGCCAGCAGCGCTCCGGGACCCTACTACAATGAGCAGTTCTTC.

This clonotype was observed a handful of times. The CDR3 region has the DNA TGTGCCAGCTCGGAAACCCCCTTTCTGAGCACAGATACGCAGTATTTT. This encodes CASSETPFLSTDTQYF. This chain joins TRBV27 and TRBJ2-3; D call uncertain. Trimming took off 8 bases at V and 0 bases at J, with 18 bases between the two ends. Germline CDR1 is MNHEY and CDR2 is SMNVEV (reference sequence). The CDR3 extends over 16 amino acids.

Only one count was recorded for this clonotype. The chain links TRBV2 to TRBJ2-7, with 7 bases identical to TRBD1. The CDR3 spans 12 residues. CDR1 SNHLY and CDR2 FYNNEI come from the germline V gene. J gave up 3 bases and V 8 bases, and 4 bases lay outside the gene matches. In DNA, the CDR3 is TGTGCCAGCTTGACAGGGATCTACGAGCAGTACTTC. This gives the protein CASLTGIYEQYF. Full variable domain (rest looked up from reference TRBV2 and TRBJ2-7): EPEVTQTPSHQVTQMGQEVILRCVPISNHLYFYWYRQILGQKVEFLVSFYNNEISEKSEIFDDQFSVERPDGSNFTLKIRSTKLEDSAMYFCASLTGIYEQYFGPGTRLTVT.

This rearrangement joins TRBV29-1 to TRBJ1-1; D might be TRBD1 (5 bases). The CDR3 spans 12 residues. V was clipped by 3 bases and J by 6 bases, with 11 bases between them. The germline CDR1 and CDR2 sequences are SQVTM and ANQGSEA. This CDR3 is CSVDGGSAEAFF. Here the CDR3 DNA reads TGCAGCGTTGACGGGGGTTCGGCTGAAGCTTTCTTT.

This clonotype was seen a few times. The DNA for the CDR3 is TGTGCCAGCAGCCTTCGACAGGGTAATCAGCCCCAGCATTTT. Translated: CASSLRQGNQPQHF. The gene calls are TRBV3-1 and TRBJ1-5; 7 nucleotides align to TRBD1. CDR1 is LGHDT and CDR2 is YNNKEL in the germline V gene (reference sequence). With 4 bases clipped from V and 4 bases from J, the junction kept 4 bases outside the gene matches. The CDR3 covers 14 residues.

The sample holds a few counts of this clonotype. This chain uses TRBV4-1 with TRBJ2-3; TRBD2 matches 8 bases. CDR3 length equals 18 residues. V was pared by 4 bases and J by 0 bases, with 12 bases of the junction left unmatched. Germline CDR1 MGHRA, CDR2 YSYEKL. CDR3 coding DNA: TGCGCCAGCAGCCGTGCAGGTAGCGGGACCTCTAGCACAGATACGCAGTATTTT. It codes for CASSRAGSGTSSTDTQYF.

J is TRBJ2-2 and V is TRBV2; D gene ambiguous. This CDR3 has 14 residues. The V and J ends lost 6 bases and 4 bases respectively, with 12 bases between them. Germline values: CDR1 SNHLY, CDR2 FYNNEI. The CDR3 DNA is TGTGCCAGCAGAATCTCGGACGGCACCGGGGAGCTGTTTTTT. Protein sequence: CASRISDGTGELFF. Full variable domain (remainder filled in from reference TRBV2 and TRBJ2-2): EPEVTQTPSHQVTQMGQEVILRCVPISNHLYFYWYRQILGQKVEFLVSFYNNEISEKSEIFDDQFSVERPDGSNFTLKIRSTKLEDSAMYFCASRISDGTGELFFGEGSRLTVL.

This clonotype was counted between two and nine times. This chain joins TRBV9 and TRBJ2-7, with a weak D call TRBD1 (6 bases). The germline V and J ends were trimmed by 4 bases and 3 bases, with 17 bases remaining between them. The V gene's germline CDR1 is SGDLS and CDR2 YYNGEE. The CDR3 runs 15 residues. The CDR3 DNA reads as TGTGCCAGCAGCCGACAGGACTGGCAGTTCTACGAGCAGTACTTC. Residues: CASSRQDWQFYEQYF.

This clonotype showed up just a few times. The chain joins TRBV12-3 or TRBV12-4 to TRBJ2-7, with D possibly being TRBD1 (6 bases). V shed 2 bases and J shed 5 bases, with 10 bases lying between them. The CDR3 runs to 13 residues. The CDR3 here is CASSLNRVDEQYF. As DNA, the CDR3 is TGTGCCAGCAGTTTAAACAGGGTGGACGAGCAGTACTTC.

The chain uses TRBV13 and TRBJ2-1; D not resolved. CDR1 and CDR2 from the germline V gene are PRHDT and FYEKMQ (reference sequence). This CDR3 spans 13 amino acids. With 7 bases removed from V and 8 bases from J, the gap between germline ends came to 15 bases. DNA for the CDR3: TGTGCCAGCACGGAGCGAGGTGGAGATGAGCAGTTCTTC. Translating gives CASTERGGDEQFF. Combining the CDR3 with reference TRBV13 and TRBJ2-1 gives the whole variable domain AAGVIQSPRHLIKEKRETATLKCYPIPRHDTVYWYQQGPGQDPQFLISFYEKMQSDKGSIPDRFSAQQFSDYHSELNMSSLELGDSALYFCASTERGGDEQFFGPGTRLTVL.

The CDR3 nucleotides are TGTGCCAGCAGCCTATCCCATGAGGGCGGATCCCCCTCCTACGAGCAGTACTTC. As protein: CASSLSHEGGSPSYEQYF. The chain carries TRBV7-6 and TRBJ2-7; perhaps TRBD2 as D (5 bases). CDR1 is SGHVS, CDR2 FNYEAQ, per germline. The CDR3 spans 18 residues. V gave up 5 bases and J gave up 0 bases, with 23 bases separating them. The full variable domain, completed using reference TRBV7-6 and TRBJ2-7, is GAGVSQSPRYKVTKRGQDVALRCDPISGHVSLYWYRQALGQGPEFLTYFNYEAQQDKSGLPNDRFSAERPEGSISTLTIQRTEQRDSAMYRCASSLSHEGGSPSYEQYFGPGTRLTVT.